This TCR beta chain is from a study of response to subunit inactivated influenza vaccine. In regard to this clonotype: The antigen remains unidentified.

Overall study results and limits: Few new T cells, the authors suggested, are recruited by each seasonal influenza vaccination.

This CDR3 spans 15 amino acids. V gave up 11 bases and J gave up 1 base; unmatched junction bases: 5. Using its own MiXCR run on the RT-PCR reads, TCRdb lists one record per CDR3 protein. Of about 780,000 distinct CDR3 sequences detected, under 20% appear once; the ten largest clones hold roughly 10%. The specimen comprised PBMCs from blood, sampled more than 4 days after vaccination. V usage is TRBV12-3 or TRBV12-4 and J usage is TRBJ2-1; the match to TRBD2 covers 13 bases. This receptor was obtained from a man between 50 and 59 years old who received an inactivated influenza vaccine. CDR3 amino acids: CAGGTSGTSYNEQFF. In nucleotides, the CDR3 is TGTGCCGGGGGGACTAGCGGGACTTCCTACAATGAGCAGTTCTTC.